This T cell receptor (beta chain) was sequenced for a study of identical twins (dated by TCRdb to about 2016). For the wider study: To test whether fetal clonotypes persist, the study used deep sequencing on TCR alpha and beta repertoires from monozygotic twins, unrelated adults of various ages, and cord blood. To rule out contamination, replicate twin experiments were performed at different times with different library preparation protocols.

Library creation used 5' RACE. These reads were obtained on an Illumina HiSeq 2000. Template switching introduced a universal primer binding site; the final cDNA contained a unique molecular identifier, enabling accurate counting of TCR cDNA molecules. Specific primers in the conserved constant-segment region were used to synthesize first-strand cDNA for the TCR alpha and beta chains. To control for contamination, each cDNA library was double barcoded with a SMART-Mk sample barcode plus Illumina barcodes. TruSeq adapter sequences, together with Illumina sample barcodes, were added in two successive PCR steps. The Illumina HiSeq platform was used with custom primers to sequence TCR alpha and beta cDNA libraries. Per the original workflow: Unique molecular identifiers were extracted from raw reads with MiGEC, and CDR3 positions were determined with MiXCR. Recombination models were inferred per individual with the repgenHMM and IGoR tools using an EM algorithm. The analysis of shared clonotypes was done with the tcR package in R, with sharing normalized by the product of cloneset sizes. To study raw recombination free of thymic and clonal selection effects, out-of-frame nonproductive sequences were analyzed. TCRdb reanalyzed the raw reads on its own, using fastp at Q25 for trimming and MiXCR for clone calling, and kept in-frame beta chains. Rows with one shared CDR3 protein collapse into an entry with the most common genes and DNA. The V and J calls were not made by the authors but by TCRdb's processing. The sample table shows fewer than 550,000 distinct CDR3 sequences, and more than 13% are seen once. About 0.94% of the sample belongs to the ten largest clones.

Every donor in the study was a healthy Caucasian. Three pairs of female monozygotic twins, all aged roughly 18 to 29 years, were included in the twin cohort. Positive isolation kits from Invitrogen were used to isolate the CD4+ and CD8+ T cell populations. V was cut back by 0 bases and J by 7 bases, leaving a gap of 13 bases between them. The CDR3 goes from the cysteine to the phenylalanine over 15 residues. The CDR3 DNA has 45 bases and is translated from base 1. Via the germline V gene (reference sequence), CDR1 is LGHDT and CDR2 YNNKEL. Comments on this clonotype: This clone's antigen is unknown. No qualities accompany the bases; no much larger clone lies one base away.

General findings and caveats noted by the study authors: Compared with coincidental sharing between unrelated individuals, out-of-frame TCR alpha sequences shared between twins had an excess of sequences with low generation probability. In beta out-of-frame sequences, excess twin sharing was weaker, because having fewer shared sequences lowered the signal-to-noise ratio. Invariant T cells such as MAIT and iNKT could partly confound zero-insertion analyses, though diverse VJ usage argued against this for most clonotypes. In monozygotic twins, recombination models systematically underestimated out-of-frame TCR alpha sharing, but the models matched the sharing seen between unrelated individuals. Abundant cord blood beta clonotypes carried fewer insertions; young adult naive repertoires showed a weaker similar trend, while memory repertoires showed none. Conclusions relied on cross-sectional statistical analysis, since the same donors could not be followed over many years.

This sample was shared with a second study, whose subject was yellow fever vaccine responses in identical twins. The second paper further reports: The T cell response to vaccination in identical twins was reported by the authors to appear partly convergent and partly personalized. In identical twins, the study followed T cell clones that responded to the vaccine with precision.

The receptor was isolated from a woman in her late teens or twenties in good health. The chain couples TRBV3-1 to TRBJ1-5; the D gene is unclear. Source material: CD4+ T cells sorted from blood. The nucleotide sequence is TGTGCCAGCAGCCAAGATCATGGGGTAGGACAGCCCCAGCATTTT. Its coded protein is CASSQDHGVGQPQHF.